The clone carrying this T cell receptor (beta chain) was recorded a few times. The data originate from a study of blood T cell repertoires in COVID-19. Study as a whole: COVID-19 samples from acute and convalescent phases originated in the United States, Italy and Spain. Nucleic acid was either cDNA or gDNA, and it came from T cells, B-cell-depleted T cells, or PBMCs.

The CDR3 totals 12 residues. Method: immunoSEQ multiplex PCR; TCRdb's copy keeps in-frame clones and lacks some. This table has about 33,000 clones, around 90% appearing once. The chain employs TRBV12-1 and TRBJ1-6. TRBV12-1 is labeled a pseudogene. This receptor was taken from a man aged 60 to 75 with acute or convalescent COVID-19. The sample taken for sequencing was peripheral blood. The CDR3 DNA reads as TGTGCCAGCAGCTTATCGGTTCGACCCCTCCACTTT. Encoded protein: CASSLSVRPLHF.